The clone carrying this T cell receptor (beta chain) has a count of ten or more. This entry belongs to a study of T cells in Graves' hyperthyroidism and ophthalmopathy. The germline V gene encodes CDR1 MNHEY and CDR2 SMNVEV (reference sequence). The J segment lost 10 bases and the V segment lost 8 bases, leaving 8 bases of the junction unmatched. This CDR3 contains 12 residues. Stable Graves' hyperthyroidism meant no ophthalmopathy progression within 18 months. This sample holds PBMCs from approximately 9 ml fresh peripheral blood. Regions amplified from RNA transcripts were the TCR beta CDR3 regions. TCR CDR3 underwent first-round RT-PCR with the HTBI primer set. TCRdb called the multiplex PCR reads again in MiXCR, with one record for every CDR3 protein. The top ten hold 14% of the sample, which has around 520,000 distinct CDR3 sequences, 14% seen once.

The receptor was isolated from a middle-aged woman with Graves' hyperthyroidism. Sequencing was carried out using blood. J is TRBJ1-5 and V is TRBV27; 7 bases map to TRBD1. The CDR3 loop reads CASGDREEPQHF. The CDR3 DNA follows: TGTGCCAGCGGAGACAGGGAGGAACCCCAGCATTTT.